Presented here are 14 T cell receptor beta chains from one specimen sequenced in a study of blood T cell repertoires in COVID-19. Sequenced by immunoSEQ multiplex PCR; TCRdb stores in-frame clones only, minus some. The table records some 73,000 clones, roughly 85% of them present only once. The material sequenced was peripheral blood. These receptor sequences come from a man aged 45 to 65 with COVID-19, enrolled during active disease.

V usage is TRBV6-6 and J usage is TRBJ1-1, with TRBD1 matching 9 bases. The germline V gene encodes CDR1 MNHNY and CDR2 SVGAGI (reference sequence). The CDR3 contains 13 residues. Losses at the gene ends were 6 bases for V and 3 bases for J; bases not matched to a gene: 2. The CDR3 spells CASRQGADTEAFF. CDR3 bases: TGTGCCAGCAGACAGGGGGCGGACACTGAAGCTTTCTTT.

This clone has a handful of counts. V is TRBV4-1 and J is TRBJ1-1, with 7 nucleotides matching TRBD1. This CDR3 region has 15 residues. From germline, CDR1 is MGHRA and CDR2 YSYEKL. Unmatched junction bases numbered 9, after V lost 4 bases and J lost 4 bases. The CDR3 DNA is TGCGCCAGCAGCCCCAGGGGGGTCAGTTCCACTGAAGCTTTCTTT. Protein sequence: CASSPRGVSSTEAFF.

CDR3 DNA: TGTGCCTGGGCAAGGGGCCGGGGAAACACCATATATTTT. It codes for CAWARGRGNTIYF. V and J are TRBV30 and TRBJ1-3, with D possibly being TRBD1 (5 bases). This CDR3 contains 13 residues. Trimming cost V 5 bases and J 4 bases, with 12 bases left between them. Germline V lookup: CDR1 GTSNPN, CDR2 SVGIG (reference sequence).

This sequence joins TRBV5-1 and TRBJ2-2, with TRBD1 as a possible D gene (6 bases). Germline V gene lookup returns CDR1 SGHRS and CDR2 YFSETQ. The CDR3 length is 16 residues. V lost 4 bases, J lost 0 bases, and 13 bases lay in between. The CDR3 sequence is CASSQSGTPNTGELFF. CDR3 nucleotides: TGCGCCAGCAGCCAATCCGGGACACCGAACACCGGGGAGCTGTTTTTT.

The chain recombines TRBV18 with TRBJ1-5; D possibly corresponds to TRBD1 (5 bases). Trimming left V 4 bases short and J 11 bases short, with 21 bases between. There are 15 residues in the CDR3. Per the germline V gene, CDR1 is KGHSH and CDR2 is LQKENI. This CDR3 reads CASSLKGGAWWSQHF. CDR3 nucleotides: TGTGCCAGCTCACTTAAGGGAGGGGCTTGGTGGTCCCAGCATTTT.

This chain links TRBV28 with TRBJ1-4; tentative D call: TRBD1 (5 bases). CDR3 size: 13 residues. V dropped 8 bases and J dropped 5 bases, with 12 bases sitting between them. Per germline, CDR1 MDHEN and CDR2 SYDVKM. The CDR3 sequence is CASLEKGNEKLFF. Written as DNA, the CDR3 is TGTGCCAGCCTTGAGAAGGGGAATGAAAAACTGTTTTTT.

V and J are TRBV4-3 and TRBJ1-1; D remains unclear. Trimming removed 4 bases from V and 0 bases from J, with 12 bases in between. The CDR3 is made up of 15 amino acids. Germline V gene data show CDR1 as LGHNA and CDR2 as YSLEER. CDR3 sequence reads: CASSLSAGVNTEAFF. The CDR3 bases are TGCGCCAGCAGCCTTAGTGCGGGCGTGAACACTGAAGCTTTCTTT.

This rearrangement joins TRBV6-1 to TRBJ2-1; the match to TRBD1 covers 8 bases. The V segment lost 6 bases and the J segment 10 bases; nucleotides outside the gene matches: 8. Germline CDR1 and CDR2: MNHNS and SASEGT. The CDR3 contains 13 residues. Here the CDR3 reads CASSSGTGTEQFF. In nucleotides, the CDR3 is TGTGCCAGCAGCTCCGGGACAGGCACGGAGCAGTTCTTC.

This clone was observed a single time. The chain couples TRBV27 to TRBJ2-1, with TRBD2 identical over 7 bases. This CDR3 is built from 15 residues. From germline, CDR1 is MNHEY and CDR2 SMNVEV (reference sequence). The ends lost 3 bases at V and 7 bases at J; junction bases unmatched: 9. CDR3 DNA: TGTGCCAGCAGTTTCGGACTAGATTCTGGGAATGAGCAGTTCTTC. Translating gives CASSFGLDSGNEQFF.

Only one count was recorded for this clone. CDR3 bases: TGTGCCAGTAGTATGATGCAGATCGCGCAGGGTAATGAAAAACTGTTTTTT. Its translation: CASSMMQIAQGNEKLFF. This sequence joins TRBV19 and TRBJ1-4; possibly TRBD1 for D (5 bases). The germline V gene encodes CDR1 LNHDA and CDR2 SQIVND (reference sequence). The CDR3 length is 17 residues. Trimming took off 3 bases at V and 4 bases at J, with 18 bases between the two ends.

This chain uses TRBV18 with TRBJ2-1; 9 bases are a match to TRBD1. The CDR3 is 14 residues long. Germline V gene lookup returns CDR1 KGHSH and CDR2 LQKENI. V lost 6 bases, J lost 6 bases, and 6 bases stayed unmatched. The CDR3 loop reads CASSPDRGSNEQFF. For the CDR3, the DNA is TGTGCCAGCTCCCCAGACAGGGGGTCCAATGAGCAGTTCTTC.

This clone was counted once. The chain joins TRBV27 to TRBJ2-7; TRBD2 matches 8 bases. This CDR3 spans 13 amino acids. V lost 2 bases, J lost 3 bases, and 0 bases stayed unmatched. CDR1 MNHEY and CDR2 SMNVEV come from the germline V gene (reference sequence). CDR3: CASSLAGGYEQYF. CDR3 in DNA: TGTGCCAGCAGTTTAGCGGGGGGCTACGAGCAGTACTTC.

V gene TRBV6-5 combines with J gene TRBJ2-3, with a tentative D call TRBD2 (6 bases). With 4 bases removed from V and 3 bases from J, the gap between germline ends came to 17 bases. Germline V gives CDR1 MNHEY, CDR2 SVGAGI. This CDR3 has 16 amino acids. The CDR3 DNA reads as TGTGCCAGCAGTTCACCCTCGGGACTGACTACAGATACGCAGTATTTT. Translating gives CASSSPSGLTTDTQYF.

The CDR3 sequence: CASSQSFRAQGVEYF. The CDR3 DNA follows: TGCGCCAGCAGTCAATCGTTCCGGGCCCAGGGGGTGGAGTACTTC. This sequence joins TRBV23-1 and TRBJ2-7, with TRBD1 matching 7 bases. TRBV23-1 is reported as an ORF; its role is uncertain. The ends lost 0 bases at V and 11 bases at J; junction bases unmatched: 13. The CDR3 extends over 15 amino acids.